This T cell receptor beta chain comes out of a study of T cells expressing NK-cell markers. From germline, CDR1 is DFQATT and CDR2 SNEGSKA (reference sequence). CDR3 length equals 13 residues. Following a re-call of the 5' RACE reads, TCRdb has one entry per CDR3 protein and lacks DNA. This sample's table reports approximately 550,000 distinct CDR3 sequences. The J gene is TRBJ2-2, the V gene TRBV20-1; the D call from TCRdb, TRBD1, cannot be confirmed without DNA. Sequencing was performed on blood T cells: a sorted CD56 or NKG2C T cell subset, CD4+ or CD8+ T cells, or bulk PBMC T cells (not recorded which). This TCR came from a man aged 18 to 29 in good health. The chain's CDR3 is CSAIRDGDGELFF.